This T cell receptor beta chain was observed in a study of blood T cell repertoires in COVID-19. Only in-frame clones appear in the TCRdb table, and some are missing; sequencing was by immunoSEQ multiplex PCR. This table holds more than 150,000 clones, about 78% found once. Self-reported history from a screening survey and questionnaire set each donor's cohort. V was shortened by 4 bases and J by 3 bases, with 6 bases between the two germline ends. CDR1 and CDR2 from the germline V gene are SGHDN and FVKESK. The CDR3 is 13 amino acids. The V call is TRBV14, the J call TRBJ1-4; D gene ambiguous. The specimen sequenced was PBMCs or T cells enriched from blood (not recorded which). This clonotype was obtained from a woman between 50 and 59 years old who had recovered from COVID-19. CDR3 residues: CASSRSANEKLFF. DNA of the CDR3: TGTGCCAGCAGCCGAAGCGCTAATGAAAAACTGTTTTTT.